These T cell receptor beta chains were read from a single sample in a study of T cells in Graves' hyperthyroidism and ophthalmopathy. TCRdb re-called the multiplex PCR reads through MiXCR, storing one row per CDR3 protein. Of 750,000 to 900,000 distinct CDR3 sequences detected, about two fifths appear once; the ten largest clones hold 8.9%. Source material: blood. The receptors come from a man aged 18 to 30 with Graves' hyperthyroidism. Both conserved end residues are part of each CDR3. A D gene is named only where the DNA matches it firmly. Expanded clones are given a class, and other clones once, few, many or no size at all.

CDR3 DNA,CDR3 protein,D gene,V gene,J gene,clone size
TGTGCCTGGGGCGGCGGGGAGCTGTTTTTT,CAWGGGELFF,-,TRBV12-3/TRBV12-4,TRBJ2-2,-
TGTGCCAGCAGCTTAGGCCTAGGGAGGGATGGCTACACCTTC,CASSLGLGRDGYTF,-,TRBV7-2,TRBJ1-2,-
TGTGCCAGCAGTCCAGGGTGGAGAGAGACCCAGTACTTC,CASSPGWRETQYF,-,TRBV12-3/TRBV12-4,TRBJ2-5,-
TGCAGTGCTCGAGGGACAGGGAACGAAAAACTGTTTTTT,CSARGTGNEKLFF,TRBD1,TRBV20-1,TRBJ1-4,-
TGTGCCAGCAGTTTTGGGGCCCTTAATTCACCCCTCCACTTT,CASSFGALNSPLHF,-,TRBV27,TRBJ1-6,-
TGTGCTCGCCCTTGGGTAGGCCAGCCCCAGCATTTT,CARPWVGQPQHF,-,TRBV7-8,TRBJ1-5,-
TGTGCCAGCAGTTTTGGTTATTCGGTACAGTGGCAGTACTTC,CASSFGYSVQWQYF,-,TRBV12-3/TRBV12-4,TRBJ2-7,few
TGCGCCAGCACCCGACTAGCGGGATTTGCCGGGGAGCTGTTTTTT,CASTRLAGFAGELFF,TRBD2,TRBV4-1,TRBJ2-2,-
TGCGCCAGCAGCTCCCCTGTGGGACAGGGGCTCACAGATACGCAGTATTTT,CASSSPVGQGLTDTQYF,TRBD1,TRBV5-1,TRBJ2-3,few
TGTGCCAGCAGCCCCTCCGGGACAGTTAACTATGGCTACACCTTC,CASSPSGTVNYGYTF,TRBD1,TRBV2,TRBJ1-2,many
TGCGCCAGCAGAGGGGGACCTGACTCCTACGGGCAGTACTTC,CASRGGPDSYGQYF,-,TRBV5-1,TRBJ2-7,-
TGCAGTGCTAGTGACCGGGACTTAGCCTACAATGAGCAGTTCTTC,CSASDRDLAYNEQFF,-,TRBV20-1,TRBJ2-1,-
TGTGCCAGCAGTCAGGGGGGACAAAGGGGGCTACAGTACTTC,CASSQGGQRGLQYF,-,TRBV12-3/TRBV12-4,TRBJ2-7,-
TGTGCCAGCAGTGCCTCCATCACTGAAGCTTTCTTT,CASSASITEAFF,-,TRBV25-1,TRBJ1-1,-
TGTGCCAGCAGCTTAGGGCGGACTAGCGGGAGTTTCGAGCAGTACTTC,CASSLGRTSGSFEQYF,TRBD2,TRBV11-1,TRBJ2-7,-
TGTGCCATCAGATCGGACCAGGACAGCTACGAGCAGTACTTC,CAIRSDQDSYEQYF,-,TRBV10-3,TRBJ2-7,many
TGTGCCAGCAGCCTCCACGGACAGTTCCCTGAAGCTTTCTTT,CASSLHGQFPEAFF,-,TRBV3-1,TRBJ1-1,-
TGCAGTGCTAGTTGGGGACTAGCGATTTCCTACGAGCAGTACTTC,CSASWGLAISYEQYF,TRBD2,TRBV20-1,TRBJ2-7,-
TGTGCCACGGGGGGCAGAAGAGAATCACCCCTCCACTTT,CATGGRRESPLHF,-,TRBV19,TRBJ1-6,many
TGCAGCGTTGACAACCAGGGGAACTATGGCTACACCTTC,CSVDNQGNYGYTF,-,TRBV29-1,TRBJ1-2,once
TGTGCCAGCAGTTTATTGCAGGAAGATAAGCAGTACTTC,CASSLLQEDKQYF,-,TRBV27,TRBJ2-7,-
TGTGCCAGCAGCCCACCTGGACTGGGATGGGACACTGAAGCTTTCTTT,CASSPPGLGWDTEAFF,-,TRBV7-9,TRBJ1-1,many
TGTGCCAGCAGTGGCCACGACAGACTAAATGAAAAACTGTTTTTT,CASSGHDRLNEKLFF,-,TRBV6-6,TRBJ1-4,few
TGCGCCAGCAGCCTTGGTGGAAGTACTGGAAACACCATATATTTT,CASSLGGSTGNTIYF,-,TRBV5-1,TRBJ1-3,-
TGTGCCAGCCAGGGACCAGCTGGCTACACCTTC,CASQGPAGYTF,-,TRBV10-3,TRBJ1-2,-